Ten or more counts support the clone carrying this TCR beta chain. The data were obtained in a study of T-cell reconstitution after alpha-beta-depleted transplantation in children. TCRbeta library preparation incorporated unique molecular identifiers. From the PCR reads, TCRdb called clonotypes with MiXCR, one entry per CDR3 protein. The sample carries around 87,000 distinct CDR3 sequences, roughly 8.8% recorded once. Germline V gene sequence: CDR1 SGHRS, CDR2 YFSETQ. This CDR3 has 13 amino acids. Trimming left V 1 base short and J 3 bases short, with 8 bases between. The V call is TRBV5-1, the J call TRBJ2-7; no clear D. The source was PBMCs from the stem cell graft donor, collected from the stem cell graft. The sequence was obtained from a human donor who donated a stem cell graft to a child with congenital amegakaryocytic thrombocytopenia. CDR3 amino acids: CASSLSQDYEQYF. Written as DNA, the CDR3 is TGCGCCAGCAGCTTGAGTCAGGACTACGAGCAGTACTTC.